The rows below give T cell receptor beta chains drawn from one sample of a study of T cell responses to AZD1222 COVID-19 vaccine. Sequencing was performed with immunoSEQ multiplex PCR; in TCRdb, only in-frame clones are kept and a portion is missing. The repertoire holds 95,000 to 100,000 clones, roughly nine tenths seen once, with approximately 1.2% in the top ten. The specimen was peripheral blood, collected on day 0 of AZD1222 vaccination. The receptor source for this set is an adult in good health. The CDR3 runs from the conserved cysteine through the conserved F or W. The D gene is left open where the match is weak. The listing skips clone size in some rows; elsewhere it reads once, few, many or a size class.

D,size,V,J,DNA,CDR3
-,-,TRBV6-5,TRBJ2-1,TGTGCCAGCAGCCGGGACGGTCCTTTGGGGAATGAGCAGTTCTTC,CASSRDGPLGNEQFF
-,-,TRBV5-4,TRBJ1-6,TGTGCCAGCAGCGGGAGGGATTATAATTCACCCCTCCACTTT,CASSGRDYNSPLHF
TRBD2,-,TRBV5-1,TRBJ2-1,TGCGCCAGCAGCCCGGGACTAGCGGGGGTCAATGAGCAGTTCTTC,CASSPGLAGVNEQFF
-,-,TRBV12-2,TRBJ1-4,TGTGCAAGTCGCTGCCGCGGGAAGGGCTCGATCTTCTCGACTAATGAAAAACTGTTTTTT,CASRCRGKGSIFSTNEKLFF
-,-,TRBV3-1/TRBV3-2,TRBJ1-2,TGTGCCAGCAGCCAAGCGGACGGGGGCCGGAATGGCTACACCTTC,CASSQADGGRNGYTF
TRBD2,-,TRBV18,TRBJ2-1,TGTGCCAGCTCACCGGGACTAGCGGGACACAATGAGCAGTTCTTC,CASSPGLAGHNEQFF
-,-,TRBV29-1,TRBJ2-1,TGCAGCGTTGGGTCCCCGGAGGTATACAATGAGCAGTTCTTC,CSVGSPEVYNEQFF
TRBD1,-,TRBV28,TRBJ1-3,TGTGCCAGCAGTTCGGCCTCAGGGGGTTCTGGAAACACCATATATTTT,CASSSASGGSGNTIYF
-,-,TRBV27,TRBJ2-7,TGTGCCAGCAGTTTATCTCGTATCAGACCTTACGAGCAGTACTTC,CASSLSRIRPYEQYF
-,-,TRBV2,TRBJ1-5,TGTGCCAGCAGTGAAACGGATTACAATCAGCCCCAGCATTTT,CASSETDYNQPQHF
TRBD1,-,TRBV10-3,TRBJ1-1,TGTGCCATCAAGACCCAGGGGGTGAACACTGAAGCTTTCTTT,CAIKTQGVNTEAFF
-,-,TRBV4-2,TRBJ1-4,TGTGCCAGCAGCCAAGAAGGTATTCGGACAACTAATGAAAAACTGTTTTTT,CASSQEGIRTTNEKLFF
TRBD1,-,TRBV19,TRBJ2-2,TGTGCCAGTAGTACCCCCGACAGGGGGCTTCACACCGGGGAGCTGTTTTTT,CASSTPDRGLHTGELFF
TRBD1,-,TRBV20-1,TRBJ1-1,TGCAGTGCTAGTAATCGACAGGGGTACACTGAAGCTTTCTTT,CSASNRQGYTEAFF
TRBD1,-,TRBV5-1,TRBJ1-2,TGCGCCAGCAGCTTAGCTCTAGGACAGGATTTAGGCTACACCTTC,CASSLALGQDLGYTF
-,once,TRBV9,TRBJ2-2,TGTGCCAGCAGCGTTTCAGGGTGGGAGCTGTTTTTT,CASSVSGWELFF
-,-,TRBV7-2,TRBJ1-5,TGTGCCAGCAGCTCCTTAGGGTATAGCAATCAGCCCCAGCATTTT,CASSSLGYSNQPQHF
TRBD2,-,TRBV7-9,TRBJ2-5,TGTGCCAGCAGCCCTACCGGAGGTCTGAGCGGGGTGGAGACCCAGTACTTC,CASSPTGGLSGVETQYF
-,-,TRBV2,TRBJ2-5,TGTGCCGGGGGGACAGACGAGACCCAGTACTTC,CAGGTDETQYF
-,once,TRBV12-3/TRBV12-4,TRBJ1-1,TGTGCCAGCAGTTGGCCGTTCACTGAAGCTTTCTTT,CASSWPFTEAFF
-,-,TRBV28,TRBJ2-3,TGTGCCAGCAGTTCCACGGGATTCACAGATACGCAGTATTTT,CASSSTGFTDTQYF
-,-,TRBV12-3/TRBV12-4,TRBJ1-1,TGTGCCAGCAGTTTATTCCTGAACACTGAAGCTTTCTTT,CASSLFLNTEAFF
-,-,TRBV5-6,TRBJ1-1,TGTGCCAGCAGCTTCGGTCGGGAGGGGACTGAAGCTTTCTTT,CASSFGREGTEAFF
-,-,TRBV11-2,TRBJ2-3,TGTGCCAGCGGGGTGAACGGGGCGGTTGATCCAGATACGCAGTATTTT,CASGVNGAVDPDTQYF
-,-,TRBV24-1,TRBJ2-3,TGTGCCACCAACCGAGGGGACACAGATACGCAGTATTTT,CATNRGDTDTQYF
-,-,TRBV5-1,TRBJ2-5,TGCGCCAGCAGCCTGGCCTTCGGGCAGAGCGAGACCCAGTACTTC,CASSLAFGQSETQYF
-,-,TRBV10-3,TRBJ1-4,TGTGCCATCAAACAGGACACAACTAATGAAAAACTGTTTTTT,CAIKQDTTNEKLFF
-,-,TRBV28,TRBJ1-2,TGTGCCAGCAGTTTCTCCAGCGCCAATGGCTACACCTTC,CASSFSSANGYTF
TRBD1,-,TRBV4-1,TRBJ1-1,TGCGCCAGCAGCTACCCCGGGACAGCGAACACTGAAGCTTTCTTT,CASSYPGTANTEAFF
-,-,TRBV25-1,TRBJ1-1,TGTGCCAGCAGTGTGCCGGGACCGATCACTGAAGCTTTCTTT,CASSVPGPITEAFF
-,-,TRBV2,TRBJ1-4,TGTGCCAGCAGCGAATCTCGAACAACTAATGAAAAACTGTTTTTT,CASSESRTTNEKLFF
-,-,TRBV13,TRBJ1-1,TGTGCCAGCAGCTTAGGGGAACAGGGAGGGACTGAAGCTTTCTTT,CASSLGEQGGTEAFF
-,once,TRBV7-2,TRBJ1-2,TGTGCCAGCAGCGTCAGGGGTTCCAATGGCTACACCTTC,CASSVRGSNGYTF
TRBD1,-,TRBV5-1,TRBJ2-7,TGCGCCAGCAGCCCGACCGGGACAGGGTCGGACTACGAGCAGTACTTC,CASSPTGTGSDYEQYF
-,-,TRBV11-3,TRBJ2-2,TGTGCCAGCAGCTTAGGGAGGTCCGGGGAGCTGTTTTTT,CASSLGRSGELFF
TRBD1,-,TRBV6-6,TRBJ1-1,TGTGCCAGCAGTCAAGATAGGACAGGTGAAGCTTTCTTT,CASSQDRTGEAFF
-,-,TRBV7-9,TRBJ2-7,TGTGCCAGCAGCTTAATGGACGGGCGAGGTGAGCAGTACTTC,CASSLMDGRGEQYF
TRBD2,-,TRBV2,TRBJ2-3,TGTGCCAGCGAGGGGCTAGCGGGGGCGAACACAGATACGCAGTATTTT,CASEGLAGANTDTQYF
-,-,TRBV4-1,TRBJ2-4,TGCGCCAGCAGCCAAGATTTCCCGCCCTACGGGGCCAAAAACATTCAGTACTTC,CASSQDFPPYGAKNIQYF
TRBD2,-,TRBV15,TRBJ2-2,TGTGCCACCAGCAGTGGACTAGCGGGGAACACCGGGGAGCTGTTTTTT,CATSSGLAGNTGELFF
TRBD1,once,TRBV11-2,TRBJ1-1,TGTGCCAGCAGCTTTACAGGGGAGGTCTCTGAAGCTTTCTTT,CASSFTGEVSEAFF
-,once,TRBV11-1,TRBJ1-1,TGTGCCAGCAGCTTAGGTAGCGGGGCCTCAAACACTGAAGCTTTCTTT,CASSLGSGASNTEAFF
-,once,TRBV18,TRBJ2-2,TGTGCCAGCTCACCACCATGGCGGGGAGGCACCGGGGAGCTGTTTTTT,CASSPPWRGGTGELFF
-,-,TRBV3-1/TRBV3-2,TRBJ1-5,TGTGCCAGCAGCCCGACCCGAAATCAGCCCCAGCATTTT,CASSPTRNQPQHF
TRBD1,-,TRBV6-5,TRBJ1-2,TGTGCCAGCAGTTGGGGACAGGGGGCGGGTGGCTACACCTTC,CASSWGQGAGGYTF
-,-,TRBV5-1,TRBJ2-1,TGCGCCAGCAGCGACGAGGGCTCCTACAATGAGCAGTTCTTC,CASSDEGSYNEQFF
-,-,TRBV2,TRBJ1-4,TGTGCCAGCAGTAACAGGCGACGTGAAAAACTGTTTTTT,CASSNRRREKLFF
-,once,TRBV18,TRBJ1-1,TGTGCCAGCTCACCTGGGAGGGGGAACACTGAAGCTTTCTTT,CASSPGRGNTEAFF
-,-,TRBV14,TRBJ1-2,TGTGCCAGCAGCCGATACAGCTATGGCTACACCTTC,CASSRYSYGYTF
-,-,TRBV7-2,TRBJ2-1,TGTGCCAGCAGGATCCAGGGGGGAGGGAATAGCGATGAGCAGTTCTTC,CASRIQGGGNSDEQFF
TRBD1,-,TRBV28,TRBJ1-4,TGTGCCAGCACCTCCCCGGGACAGGGGGAGGAAAAACTGTTTTTT,CASTSPGQGEEKLFF
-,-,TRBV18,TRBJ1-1,TGTGCCAGCTCCATCCTAGACACGGGGAACACTGAAGCTTTCTTT,CASSILDTGNTEAFF
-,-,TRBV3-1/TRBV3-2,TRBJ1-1,TGTGCCAGCACCCCTAAGGACAGACAACCCACTGAAGCTTTCTTT,CASTPKDRQPTEAFF
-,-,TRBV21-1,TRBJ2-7,TGTGCCAGCAGCAGGACAGACGCCTACGAGCAGTACTTC,CASSRTDAYEQYF
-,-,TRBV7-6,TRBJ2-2,TGTGCCAGCAGCTTAGTCCGAGACACCGGGGAGCTGTTTTTT,CASSLVRDTGELFF
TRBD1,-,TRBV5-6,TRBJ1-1,TGTGCCAGCAGCGGCGGGACAGGCAGGATGAACACTGAAGCTTTCTTT,CASSGGTGRMNTEAFF
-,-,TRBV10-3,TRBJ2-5,TGTGCCACCGGACAGTTTCAAGAGACCCAGTACTTC,CATGQFQETQYF
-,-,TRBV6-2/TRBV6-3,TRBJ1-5,TGTGCCAGCAGTTACGGGGGGTTTGGGCCCCAGCATTTT,CASSYGGFGPQHF
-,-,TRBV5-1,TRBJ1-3,TGCGCCAGCAGCCCGGGGGCAACGGGAAACACCATATATTTT,CASSPGATGNTIYF
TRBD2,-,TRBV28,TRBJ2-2,TGTGCCAGCAGTTACCCCGGTTGGCTAGCGGGGGGCACGAACACCGGGGAGCTGTTTTTT,CASSYPGWLAGGTNTGELFF